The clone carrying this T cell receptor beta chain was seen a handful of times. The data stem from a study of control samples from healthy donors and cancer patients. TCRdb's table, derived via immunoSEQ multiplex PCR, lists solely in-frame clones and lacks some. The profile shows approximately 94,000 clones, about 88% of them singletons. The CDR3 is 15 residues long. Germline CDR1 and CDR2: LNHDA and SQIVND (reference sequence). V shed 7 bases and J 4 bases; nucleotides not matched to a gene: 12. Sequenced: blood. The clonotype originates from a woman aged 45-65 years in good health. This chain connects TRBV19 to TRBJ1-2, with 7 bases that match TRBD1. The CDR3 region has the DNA TGTGCCAGTAATTTTTATGGGACAGCCCTCTATGGCTACACCTTC. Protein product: CASNFYGTALYGYTF.